This passage covers 21 T cell receptor beta chains from one sample sequenced in a study of T cells in Graves' hyperthyroidism and ophthalmopathy. TCR beta CDR3 sequences were amplified from RNA transcripts. HTBI primers were used for first-round RT-PCR of the TCR CDR3. Via MiXCR, TCRdb re-called the multiplex PCR reads, giving one row per CDR3 protein. The sample records around 340,000 distinct CDR3 sequences, approximately 14% being singletons. Sequencing used blood. These receptors originate from a woman aged 30 to 39 with Graves' hyperthyroidism.

This clonotype showed up many times. The chain uses TRBV7-2 and TRBJ2-7; D unclear. Germline values: CDR1 SGHTA, CDR2 FQGNSA. Trimming took off 2 bases at V and 0 bases at J, with 14 bases between the two ends. This CDR3 contains 16 residues. CDR3 in amino acids: CASSLNPPGSSYEQYF. The CDR3 region has the DNA TGTGCCAGCAGCTTAAACCCACCCGGAAGCTCCTACGAGCAGTACTTC.

This clonotype was picked up many times. For the CDR3, the DNA is TGTGCCAGCAGCCCCCTAGGGGGTTACAATGAGCAGTTCTTC. This translates into CASSPLGGYNEQFF. The chain uses TRBV11-2 and TRBJ2-1; the D gene is possibly TRBD1 (6 bases). The CDR3 is 14 residues long. Deletions cut 5 bases from V and 4 bases from J, with 12 bases between. The germline CDR1 and CDR2 sequences are SGHAT and FQNNGV.

The J gene is TRBJ2-1, the V gene TRBV27; 11 bases fit TRBD2. CDR1 and CDR2 (germline): MNHEY, SMNVEV (reference sequence). The J segment lost 9 bases and the V segment lost 7 bases, leaving 11 bases of the junction unmatched. The CDR3 runs 15 residues. The CDR3: CASTTIAGGPGEQFF. The CDR3 DNA reads TGTGCCAGCACAACCATAGCGGGAGGGCCAGGTGAGCAGTTCTTC.

The chain links TRBV27 to TRBJ2-7; 9 bases align to TRBD2. The V segment lost 6 bases and the J segment 6 bases; nucleotides outside the gene matches: 9. This CDR3 has 14 residues. Germline CDR1 reads MNHEY; CDR2 reads SMNVEV (reference sequence). CDR3 in DNA: TGTGCCAGCAGCAGACTAGCGGACCTTTCCGAGCAGTACTTC. This codes for CASSRLADLSEQYF.

This clonotype was detected many times. The rearrangement links TRBV12-5 to TRBJ2-2; the D is unclear. CDR3 length: 12 residues. Per germline, CDR1 LGHNT and CDR2 FRNRAP. V lost 9 bases and J lost 7, with 12 bases in between. CDR3 sequence reads: CASSDPGGELFF. The CDR3 nucleotides are TGTGCTAGCTCTGACCCCGGCGGGGAGCTGTTTTTT.

This clonotype has ten or more counts. This chain joins TRBV29-1 and TRBJ2-5; no clear D. The CDR3 length is 11 residues. CDR1 and CDR2 from the germline V gene are SQVTM and ANQGSEA. V shed 7 bases and J shed 4 bases, with 10 bases lying between them. CDR3 protein: CSAREAETQYF. CDR3 bases: TGCAGCGCCCGCGAGGCAGAGACCCAGTACTTC.

The chain uses TRBV9 and TRBJ2-1; D may be TRBD2 (6 bases). This CDR3 comprises 14 residues. In germline, CDR1 is SGDLS, CDR2 YYNGEE. The V and J ends lost 1 base and 8 bases respectively, with 13 bases between them. The CDR3 DNA sequence: TGTGCCAGCAGCGTAACTAGCTTCACCTATGAGCAGTTCTTC. Its translation: CASSVTSFTYEQFF.

The chain combines TRBV12-3 or TRBV12-4 with TRBJ2-4, with D unresolved. CDR3 size: 16 residues. Trimming left V 1 base short and J 0 bases short, with 10 bases between. CDR3 sequence reads: CASSLGSQLAKNIQYF. CDR3 nucleotide sequence: TGTGCCAGCAGTTTAGGCAGTCAACTAGCCAAAAACATTCAGTACTTC.

J is TRBJ2-7 and V is TRBV20-1; 12 bases map to TRBD1. Germline CDR1 DFQATT, CDR2 SNEGSKA (reference sequence). V trimming: 6 bases; J trimming: 2 bases; junction bases outside the gene matches: 8. This CDR3 is 15 amino acids long. The CDR3 spells CSALFRDRGPYEQYF. CDR3 sequence (DNA): TGCAGTGCATTATTCCGGGACAGGGGGCCCTACGAGCAGTACTTC.

This clonotype was detected ten times or more. The chain is built from TRBV20-1 and TRBJ2-1, with 11 bases that match TRBD2. The J segment lost 4 bases and the V segment lost 5 bases, leaving 7 bases of the junction unmatched. The CDR3 consists of 15 residues. Looked up from germline, CDR1 is DFQATT and CDR2 is SNEGSKA (reference sequence). For the CDR3, the DNA is TGCAGTGCTCCAGGTCGGACTAGCGGGTACAATGAGCAGTTCTTC. This codes for CSAPGRTSGYNEQFF.

This clonotype was observed a few times. The V gene is TRBV6-2 or TRBV6-3, the J gene TRBJ2-7; D tentatively reads TRBD1 or TRBD2 (5 bases each). Germline V gives CDR1 MNHEY, CDR2 SVGEGT. The CDR3 length is 16 residues. V shed 2 bases and J shed 0 bases, with 14 bases lying between them. CDR3 sequence (DNA): TGTGCCAGCAGTTACCCGGGACGTCCGAGCTCCTACGAGCAGTACTTC. Encoded protein: CASSYPGRPSSYEQYF.

The genes are TRBV29-1 and TRBJ2-7; D remains ambiguous. Trimming removed 3 bases from V and 3 bases from J, with 9 bases in between. The CDR3 contains 12 residues. From germline, CDR1 is SQVTM and CDR2 ANQGSEA. The CDR3 DNA follows: TGCAGCGTTGAGGGGTCCAACTACGAGCAGTACTTC. It is translated as CSVEGSNYEQYF.

This clonotype has a count of ten or more. This rearrangement joins TRBV28 to TRBJ2-5; 7 bases fit TRBD2. V trimming: 6 bases; J trimming: 7 bases; junction bases outside the gene matches: 11. This CDR3 is 14 amino acids long. Germline loops: CDR1 MDHEN, CDR2 SYDVKM. CDR3 region: CASSPGLGGGTQYF. CDR3 DNA sequence: TGTGCCAGCAGCCCAGGACTAGGTGGCGGGACCCAGTACTTC.

This clonotype was counted many times. The V call is TRBV30, the J call TRBJ1-3; D is unclear. The CDR3 is 13 residues long. V was shortened by 2 bases and J by 4 bases, with 9 bases between the two germline ends. Germline V gives CDR1 GTSNPN, CDR2 SVGIG (reference sequence). CDR3 nucleotides: TGTGCCTGGAGTAGTGGCTTCGGAAACACCATATATTTT. Translated: CAWSSGFGNTIYF.

Regarding this clonotype: This clone may be a read error of a much larger clone one base away. The rearrangement uses TRBV7-9 and TRBJ2-7; D is unresolved. Germline loops: CDR1 SEHNR, CDR2 FQNEAQ (reference sequence). V was shortened by 5 bases and J by 6 bases, with 20 bases between the two germline ends. The CDR3 runs 15 residues. The CDR3 loop is CASSPAGLARSEQYF. CDR3 coding DNA: TGTGCCAGCAGCCCCGCCGGATTGGCAAGGAGCGAGCAGTACTTC.

This clonotype was observed at least ten times. This chain joins TRBV2 and TRBJ1-1; D remains unclear. The V gene's germline CDR1 is SNHLY and CDR2 FYNNEI. The CDR3 covers 12 residues. With 1 base removed from V and 3 bases from J, the gap between germline ends came to 3 bases. CDR3 nucleotide sequence: TGTGCCAGCAGTGAAGAACACACTGAAGCTTTCTTT. Protein: CASSEEHTEAFF.

This clonotype was seen a few times. The V gene is TRBV5-4, the J gene TRBJ2-7; TRBD1 agrees at 11 bases. The germline V gene encodes CDR1 SGHNT and CDR2 YYREEE (reference sequence). Germline trimming cut 3 bases from V and 4 bases from J; bases unmatched to any gene: 3. The length of the CDR3 is 14 residues. The CDR3: CASSWGQGEYEQYF. In nucleotides, the CDR3 is TGTGCCAGCAGCTGGGGACAGGGGGAATACGAGCAGTACTTC.

This clonotype was counted at least ten times. The chain combines TRBV6-2 or TRBV6-3 with TRBJ1-5; D ambiguous. Between the trimmed V and J ends, which lost 6 bases and 7 bases, there was a span of 10 bases. This CDR3 spans 12 amino acids. Germline CDR1 reads MNHEY; CDR2 reads SVGEGT. CDR3 residues: CASSPPRQPQHF. The CDR3 DNA reads as TGTGCCAGCAGCCCCCCGCGGCAGCCCCAGCATTTT.

The genes are TRBV14 and TRBJ2-7, with D possibly matching TRBD2 (5 bases). The V end lost 2 bases, the J end lost 3 bases, and 14 bases lay between the germline ends. The CDR3 runs 15 residues. Per germline, CDR1 SGHDN and CDR2 FVKESK. CDR3 coding DNA: TGTGCCAGCAGCCAATCTGGCGGGTTACTCTACGAGCAGTACTTC. This gives the protein CASSQSGGLLYEQYF. Based on the CDR3 plus reference TRBV14 and TRBJ2-7, the full variable domain is EAGVTQFPSHSVIEKGQTVTLRCDPISGHDNLYWYRRVMGKEIKFLLHFVKESKQDESGMPNNRFLAERTGGTYSTLKVQPAELEDSGVYFCASSQSGGLLYEQYFGPGTRLTVT.

This clonotype has ten or more counts. This sequence joins TRBV28 and TRBJ2-7, with D perhaps TRBD2 (5 bases). Germline values: CDR1 MDHEN, CDR2 SYDVKM. Trimming took 6 bases from V and 4 from J, leaving 13 bases between them. The CDR3 is 13 amino acids. The CDR3 protein is CASRDGVEYEQYF. The CDR3 nucleotides are TGTGCCAGCAGGGACGGGGTAGAATACGAGCAGTACTTC.

There are many counts of this clonotype. J is TRBJ2-3 and V is TRBV28; weak D call: TRBD2 (5 bases). Trimming cost V 11 bases and J 3 bases, with 18 bases left between them. Germline values: CDR1 MDHEN, CDR2 SYDVKM. This CDR3 is 14 amino acids long. The CDR3 DNA reads as TGTGCCGTACAACACCCGGGGAAAACAGATACGCAGTATTTT. Amino acid sequence: CAVQHPGKTDTQYF.